The source of this T cell receptor beta chain is a study of blood T cells in healthy people across ages. Study outcomes and limitations: Shifts in expanded clonotypes may have been confounded by donor CMV status, which was unknown. Total diversity from one million sequenced T cells was likely underestimated.

Note on this clonotype: What it binds is not known.

V trimming: 1 base; J trimming: 10 bases; junction bases outside the gene matches: 4. CDR1 is SGHTA and CDR2 is FQGNSA in the germline V gene. This CDR3 has 15 amino acids. Through a sample-barcoded 5' primer and a J-beta primer mix, a second PCR was run for roughly 6 to 12 cycles. All samples gave at least 3 million CDR3-containing paired-end reads. TCRdb processed the 5' RACE reads anew with MiXCR; each CDR3 protein has one entry. The profile shows about 640,000 distinct CDR3 sequences, about 53% of them singletons. The specimen sequenced was blood. This chain uses TRBV7-2 with TRBJ1-6; 10 bases agree with TRBD1. The sequence was obtained from a man in his sixties in good health. In DNA, the CDR3 is TGTGCCAGCAGCTTAGTTGGGACAGGGGACTCACCCCTCCACTTT. Translation: CASSLVGTGDSPLHF.